The 5 T cell receptor beta chains below come from one sample, sequenced in a study of cytomegalovirus exposure and HLA in healthy donors. The PCR contained 60 Vbeta and 13 Jbeta primers. Assay used: immunoSEQ multiplex PCR; TCRdb lists only in-frame clones, some missing. The sample lists 120,000 or so clones; about three quarters were seen once. The sample comprised PBMCs. These receptors all come from a woman aged 40 to 49 in good health and CMV-seronegative.

The gene calls are TRBV19 and TRBJ2-3; TRBD1 matches at 10 bases. J gave up 2 bases and V 10 bases, and 9 bases lay outside the gene matches. The CDR3 is 15 amino acids. Germline CDR1 and CDR2: LNHDA and SQIVND (reference sequence). The CDR3 loop is CATRRGQGITDTQYF. The CDR3 nucleotides are TGTGCCACTCGCCGGGGACAGGGGATCACAGATACGCAGTATTTT.

This chain uses TRBV4-1 with TRBJ2-7; TRBD2 is a possible D gene (5 bases). Germline loops: CDR1 MGHRA, CDR2 YSYEKL. The CDR3 is made up of 15 amino acids. Trimming took off 0 bases at V and 3 bases at J, with 12 bases between the two ends. The CDR3 reads CASSQDRGLNYEQYF. The CDR3 nucleotides are TGCGCCAGCAGCCAAGATCGCGGACTGAACTACGAGCAGTACTTC.

The rearrangement joins TRBV7-8 to TRBJ1-1; no firm D call. Trimming took 5 bases from V and 4 from J, leaving 14 bases between them. The CDR3 contains 14 residues. Germline V gene sequence: CDR1 SGHVS, CDR2 FQNEAQ. The DNA of the CDR3 is TGTGCCAGCAGCACTCTGGCAGGATTCACTGAAGCTTTCTTT. Encoded protein: CASSTLAGFTEAFF.

The rearrangement uses TRBV10-2 and TRBJ2-1; no firm D call. In germline, CDR1 is WSHSY, CDR2 SAAADI. Deletions cut 10 bases from V and 0 bases from J, with 10 bases between. The length of the CDR3 is 13 residues. The CDR3 DNA reads TGCGCCACCACACCTAGCTCCTACAATGAGCAGTTCTTC. Amino acid sequence: CATTPSSYNEQFF.

Remarks on this clone: A junction boundary mismatches the germline segment, possibly from a read error. J is TRBJ2-4 and V is TRBV4-1, with D perhaps TRBD2 (5 bases). Germline-derived CDR1 and CDR2 are MGHRA and YSYEKL. The CDR3 contains 15 residues. The CDR3 region has the DNA TGCGCCAGCAGCCAAGTGCGAGCGGCCAAAAACATTCGGTACTTC. It encodes CASSQVRAAKNIRYF.